One T cell receptor (beta chain) is described in this entry. This clone's antigen is unknown. Base qualities are not provided; no much larger clone lies one nucleotide away. V is clipped by 2 bases and J by 1 base, and the sequence between their germline boundaries is 10 bases long. The CDR3 runs 15 residues from the cysteine to the phenylalanine. CDR3 DNA is the only sequence kept; it has 45 bases, read in frame from the first base. The germline V gene encodes CDR1 SGHTA and CDR2 FQGNSA. The data belong to a study of blood T cell repertoires in COVID-19 (dated by TCRdb to the early 2020s). Looking at the study overall: Collaborator samples came from the United States, Italy and Spain and covered acute and convalescent phases of COVID-19. The samples were drawn from two sources: the first 160 participants of the ongoing ImmuneRACE study, and fewer than 1,500 subjects contributed by 6 global collaborators. A de-identified subject ID, COVID-19 status, age in years and sex were almost always included in the sample metadata. Subjects who had been exposed to COVID-19, were actively infected with it, or had recovered from it provided the deeply sampled blood TCRbeta repertoires that made up the dataset. Where available, HLA class I and class II types were taken from metadata supplied by the sample provider and were not determined by assay-based typing. The material from the prospective study consisted of cDNA or gDNA derived from T cells, B-cell-depleted T cells, or PBMCs. The repertoires were released in a freely available public database intended as a resource for research on the immune response to SARS-CoV-2. What the authors observed across the whole study: Clinical and demographic metadata were provided uncurated, with the amount varying by source and participant.

Whole blood was collected in K2EDTA tubes by collaborating institutions according to the institutions' own protocols. For TCRbeta analysis, collaborators shipped samples in one of three forms: frozen whole blood, isolated PBMCs, or DNA extracted from either of those sample types. TCRbeta CDR3 regions were amplified from genomic DNA using the immunoSEQ Assay, a bias-controlled multiplex PCR. Per the original workflow: The number of nucleated cells in each sample was estimated from the amplification of reference gene primers within the assay. To quantify the absolute abundance of each unique TCRbeta CDR3 rearrangement, sequence reads were collapsed and filtered. Productive Simpson clonality was computed per sample as the square root of Simpson's diversity index over productive rearrangements. In TCRdb, the immuneACCESS table is reduced to in-frame sequences with V and J assigned. These tables do not hold every clone; where another copy was compared, an unresolved V gene accounts for under half, and the others remain unexplained. That table gives V, J and clone size, and the DNA gave D and trimming. Within this sample are over 30,000 clones, with more than 70% of them counted one time only. Of the sample, approximately 16% is held by the ten largest clones.

The sequencing sample was made of peripheral blood. This TCR came from a human donor in a cohort sampled during active COVID-19. The chain was built from TRBV7-2 and TRBJ2-3; perhaps TRBD2 is the D gene, with 6 bases matching. The CDR3 reads as follows: CASSLKSGGTDTQYF. The sequenced DNA is TGTGCCAGCAGCTTAAAGTCGGGAGGCACAGATACGCAGTATTTT.